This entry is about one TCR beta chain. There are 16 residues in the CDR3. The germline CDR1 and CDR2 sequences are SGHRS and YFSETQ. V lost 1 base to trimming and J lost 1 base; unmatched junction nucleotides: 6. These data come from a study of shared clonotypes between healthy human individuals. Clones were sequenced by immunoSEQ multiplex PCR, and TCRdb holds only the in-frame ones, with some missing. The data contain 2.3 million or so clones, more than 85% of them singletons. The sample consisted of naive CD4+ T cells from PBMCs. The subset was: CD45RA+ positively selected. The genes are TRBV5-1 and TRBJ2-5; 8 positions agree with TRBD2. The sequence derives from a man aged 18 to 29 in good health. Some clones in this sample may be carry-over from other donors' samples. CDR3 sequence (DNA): TGCGCCAGCAGCTTGACTGCGGGGGGCCCCCAAGAGACCCAGTACTTC. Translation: CASSLTAGGPQETQYF.